This T cell receptor (beta chain) was identified during a study of tumor-infiltrating lymphocytes in oesophageal squamous cell carcinoma. TCRdb ran MiXCR on the PCR reads and lists one entry per CDR3 protein. The sample has some 20,000 distinct CDR3 sequences, approximately 45% seen once. In this sample, this clonotype turned up many times. Just one base apart from a much larger clone, this may be a read error. Trimming cost V 2 bases and J 10 bases, with 15 bases left between them. The V gene's germline CDR1 is SGHTA and CDR2 FQGNSA. The CDR3 runs 14 residues. The material sequenced was normal esophageal tissue next to the tumor. The clonotype originates from a female donor with esophageal squamous cell carcinoma. The J gene is TRBJ2-1, the V gene TRBV7-2; perhaps D is TRBD1 or TRBD2 (5 bases each). The CDR3 reads CASSLLASEGEQFF. The DNA of the CDR3 is TGTGCCAGCAGCTTACTAGCCTCTGAGGGGGAGCAGTTCTTC.